This T cell receptor beta chain was found in a study of cytomegalovirus exposure and HLA in healthy donors. The germline V and J ends were trimmed by 3 bases and 6 bases, with 14 bases remaining between them. Germline V gene data show CDR1 as GTSNPN and CDR2 as SVGIG (reference sequence). The CDR3 consists of 13 residues. PCR used 60 Vbeta primers and 13 Jbeta primers. Repertoires were generated with immunoSEQ multiplex PCR, while TCRdb's copy carries only in-frame clones and drops some. The data show around 160,000 clones, approximately 80% seen once. The V gene is TRBV30, the J gene TRBJ1-1; a weak D match, TRBD1 (6 bases). This TCR was sampled from a woman between 40 and 50 years old in good health and CMV-seropositive. Material for sequencing was PBMCs. The DNA for the CDR3 is TGTGCCTGGAGATCCGCAGGGGTACCTGAAGCTTTCTTT. It yields the protein CAWRSAGVPEAFF.